These 9 T cell receptor beta chains share one sample of origin, sequenced in a study of blood T cells in healthy people across ages. Together with a sample-barcoded 5' primer, a J-beta primer mix was included in a second PCR lasting about 6 to 11 cycles. TCRdb ran MiXCR on the 5' RACE reads and lists one entry per CDR3 protein. The repertoire has hundreds of thousands of distinct CDR3 sequences, 20% to 25% of them found once; the top ten carry 3.5% to 4%. The sequenced sample was blood. The receptor set was obtained from a man between 65 and 80 years old in good health.

Only a few counts were recorded for this clonotype. The rearrangement uses TRBV5-5 and TRBJ2-5, with no clear D. The CDR3 sequence is 14 residues long. CDR1 is SGHKS and CDR2 is YYEKEE in the germline V gene (reference sequence). V was shortened by 1 base and J by 1 base, with 8 bases between the two germline ends. CDR3 region: CASSLFQSQETQYF. In DNA form, the CDR3 reads TGTGCCAGCAGCTTGTTTCAGTCCCAAGAGACCCAGTACTTC.

This clonotype has more than one count but fewer than ten. The rearrangement uses TRBV4-2 and TRBJ2-2; 11 bases are a match to TRBD2. V was clipped by 1 base and J by 7 bases; unmatched bases: 8. Germline CDR1 is LGHNA and CDR2 is YNFKEQ. This CDR3 region has 17 residues. CDR3 bases: TGTGCCAGCAGCCAAGTGCAAGGACTAGCGGGCGGCGGGGAGCTGTTTTTT. It translates to CASSQVQGLAGGGELFF.

The V gene is TRBV28, the J gene TRBJ2-1; 7 positions agree with TRBD2. Near its end, the DNA agrees better with TRBJ2-5, so the J call may be wrong. This CDR3 has 15 residues. Per germline, CDR1 MDHEN and CDR2 SYDVKM. CDR3 region: CASSLGTTQRETQYF. The DNA for the CDR3 is TGTGCCAGCAGTCTGGGGACTACCCAACGGGAGACCCAGTACTTC.

This clonotype has more than one count but fewer than ten. The chain joins TRBV5-1 to TRBJ2-5; the D is unclear. The J call is doubtful: the DNA matches TRBJ2-7 better. The CDR3 consists of 16 residues. Germline V gene data show CDR1 as SGHRS and CDR2 as YFSETQ. CDR3 residues: CASSLGVARISDEQYF. For the CDR3, the DNA is TGCGCCAGCAGCTTGGGAGTCGCTCGCATCTCTGACGAGCAGTACTTC.

This clonotype occurred a few times. An end of the junction differs from the germline gene, which may be a read error. V usage is TRBV14 and J usage is TRBJ1-3; TRBD1 agrees at 9 bases. The germline CDR1 and CDR2 sequences are SGHDN and FVKESK. This CDR3 is built from 15 residues. The CDR3 bases are TGTGTCAGCAGCCAAGGGACAGGGAGCCGAAACACCATATATTTT. As protein: CVSSQGTGSRNTIYF.

This clonotype was detected a few times. The rearrangement links TRBV12-3 or TRBV12-4 to TRBJ2-3; 7 bases are shared with TRBD1. This CDR3 spans 18 amino acids. J gave up 4 bases and V 7 bases, and 20 bases lay outside the gene matches. The CDR3 protein is CASTSRGTAATRSDTQYF. The CDR3 region has the DNA TGTGCCAGCACCTCCCGAGGGACAGCAGCTACCCGGTCAGATACGCAGTATTTT.

The chain is built from TRBV9 and TRBJ2-5; 12 nucleotides line up with TRBD1. J was trimmed by 4 bases and V by 0 bases; bases with no gene match: 1. This CDR3 has 15 residues. Per germline, CDR1 SGDLS and CDR2 YYNGEE. CDR3 amino acids: CASSVGGQGAETQYF. In DNA form, the CDR3 reads TGTGCCAGCAGCGTAGGGGGACAGGGGGCAGAGACCCAGTACTTC.

This clonotype was detected a few times. The V and J genes are TRBV3-1 and TRBJ2-5, with D unresolved. Deletions cut 0 bases from V and 2 bases from J, with 13 bases between. Germline V gene data show CDR1 as LGHDT and CDR2 as YNNKEL (reference sequence). The CDR3 covers 16 residues. This chain's CDR3 is CASSQDLGLSQETQYF. In DNA form, the CDR3 reads TGTGCCAGCAGCCAAGACCTCGGATTATCACAAGAGACCCAGTACTTC.

This clonotype showed up many times. This sequence joins TRBV9 and TRBJ2-2, with D unclear. The V and J ends lost 0 bases and 2 bases respectively, with 8 bases between them. From germline, CDR1 is SGDLS and CDR2 YYNGEE. The CDR3 loop spans 15 amino acids. The CDR3 here is CASSVDLANTGELFF. CDR3 DNA: TGTGCCAGCAGCGTAGATTTGGCCAACACCGGGGAGCTGTTTTTT.